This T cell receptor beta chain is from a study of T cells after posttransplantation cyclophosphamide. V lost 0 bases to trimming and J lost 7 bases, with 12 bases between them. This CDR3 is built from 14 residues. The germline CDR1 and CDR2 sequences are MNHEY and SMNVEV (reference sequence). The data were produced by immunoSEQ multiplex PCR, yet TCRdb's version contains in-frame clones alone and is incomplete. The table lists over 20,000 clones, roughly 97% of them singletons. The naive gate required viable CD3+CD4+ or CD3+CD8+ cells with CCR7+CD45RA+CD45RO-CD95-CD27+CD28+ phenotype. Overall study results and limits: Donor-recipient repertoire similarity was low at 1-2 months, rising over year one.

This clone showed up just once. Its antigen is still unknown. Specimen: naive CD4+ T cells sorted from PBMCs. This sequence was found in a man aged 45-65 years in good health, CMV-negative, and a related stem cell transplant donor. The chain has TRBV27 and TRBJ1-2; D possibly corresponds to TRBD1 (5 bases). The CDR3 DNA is TGTGCCAGCAGTTTATCTCAGGGTATAGCTGGCTACACCTTC. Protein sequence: CASSLSQGIAGYTF.